This T cell receptor (gamma chain) was identified during a study of γδ T cells in repeated Plasmodium falciparum infection. At the level of the study: Malian children with intense seasonal malaria exposure were compared with matched Australian children. Over approximately 640 days, donors received four mosquito-bite P. falciparum NF54 infections.

The table lists this clone with many counts. The protein given by TCRdb reflects a much larger clone and differs at residue 7 from this DNA's translation, likely from a read error; the protein shown is the DNA's translation. TCRdb re-called the multiplex PCR reads with CATT. The sample lists tens of thousands of gamma-chain clones, over 1.3% occurring once. This TCR was recovered from a pool of human donors (malaria-infected and uninfected, not separated). Material: gamma-delta T cells from blood.

The CDR3 region is CALWEVPEEGPEKLF. For the CDR3, the DNA is TGTGCCTTGTGGGAGGTGCCGGAGGAAGGGCCGGAGAAACTCTTT. The chain links TRGV9 to TRGJ1 or TRGJ2. The J gene, not given by TCRdb, was assigned here from a germline match of the nucleotide sequence. After removal of 0 bases from V and 11 bases from J, the junction contained 16 bases not matched to a gene. The CDR3 runs to 15 residues. Germline V gene sequence: CDR1 GITISATS, CDR2 ISYDGTV (reference sequence).